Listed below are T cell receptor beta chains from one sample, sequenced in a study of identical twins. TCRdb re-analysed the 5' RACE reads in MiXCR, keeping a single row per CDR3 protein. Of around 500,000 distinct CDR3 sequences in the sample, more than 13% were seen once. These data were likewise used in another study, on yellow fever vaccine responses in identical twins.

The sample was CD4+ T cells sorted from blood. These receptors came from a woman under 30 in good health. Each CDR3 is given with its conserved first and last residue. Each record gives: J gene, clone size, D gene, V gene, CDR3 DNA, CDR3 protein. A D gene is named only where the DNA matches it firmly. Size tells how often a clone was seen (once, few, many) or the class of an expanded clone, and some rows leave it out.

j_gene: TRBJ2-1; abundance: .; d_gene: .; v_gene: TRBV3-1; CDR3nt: TGTGCCAGCTCCCAAAGCGACGGGGGCCGGTACGGAAGGGGGGCTGAGCAGTTCTTC; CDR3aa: CASSQSDGGRYGRGAEQFF
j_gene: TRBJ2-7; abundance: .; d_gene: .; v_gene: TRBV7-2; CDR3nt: TGTGCCAGCAGCTTAGTTGCGTCTTCAACTTCCTACGAGCAGTACTTC; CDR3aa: CASSLVASSTSYEQYF
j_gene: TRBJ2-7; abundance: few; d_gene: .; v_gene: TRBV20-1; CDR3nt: TGCAGTGCCTCTCGGGTGAACTACGAGCAGTACTTC; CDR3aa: CSASRVNYEQYF
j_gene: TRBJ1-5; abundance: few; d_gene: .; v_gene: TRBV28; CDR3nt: TGTGCCAGCAGTTTGCCCTTTTCGGGGGCGTCCGGGCCCCAGCATTTT; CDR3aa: CASSLPFSGASGPQHF
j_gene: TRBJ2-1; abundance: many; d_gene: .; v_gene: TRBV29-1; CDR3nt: TGCAGCGTTGTATCCCACAGCTCCTACAATGAGCAGTTCTTC; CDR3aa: CSVVSHSSYNEQFF
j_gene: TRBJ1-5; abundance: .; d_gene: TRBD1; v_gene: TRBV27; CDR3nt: TGTGCCAGGACAGGGGTAGTAAATCAGCCCCAGCATTTT; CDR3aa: CARTGVVNQPQHF
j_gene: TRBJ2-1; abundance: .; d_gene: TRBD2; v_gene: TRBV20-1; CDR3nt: TGCAGTGCCACTCTACACATGGGACTAGCGGATGAGCAGTTCTTC; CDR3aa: CSATLHMGLADEQFF
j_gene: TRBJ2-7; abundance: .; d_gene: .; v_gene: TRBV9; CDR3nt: TGTGCCAGCAGCGTAGGAATTGGCCTCCCGGCCGAGCAGTACTTC; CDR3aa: CASSVGIGLPAEQYF
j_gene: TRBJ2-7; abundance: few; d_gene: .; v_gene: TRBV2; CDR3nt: TGTGCCAGCACCCCCTCGACTGGCTACTCCTACGAGCAGTACTTC; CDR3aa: CASTPSTGYSYEQYF
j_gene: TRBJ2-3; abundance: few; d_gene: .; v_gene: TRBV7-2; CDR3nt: TGTGCCAGCAGCTTCTCTCAGTACACAGATACGCAGTATTTT; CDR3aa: CASSFSQYTDTQYF
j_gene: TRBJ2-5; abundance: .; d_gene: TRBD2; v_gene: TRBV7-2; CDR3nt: TGTGCCAGCAGCTTAGTTACGACTAGCGGCCAAGAGACCCAGTACTTC; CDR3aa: CASSLVTTSGQETQYF
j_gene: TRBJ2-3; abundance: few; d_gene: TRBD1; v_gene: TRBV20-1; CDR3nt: TGCAGTGCTAGAGACACAGGGGTGGATACGCAGTATTTT; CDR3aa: CSARDTGVDTQYF
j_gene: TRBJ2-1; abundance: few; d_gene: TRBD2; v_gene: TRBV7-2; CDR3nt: TGTGCCAGCAGCGTACAGGCGGGGGTCTTCAATGAGCAGTTCTTC; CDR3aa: CASSVQAGVFNEQFF
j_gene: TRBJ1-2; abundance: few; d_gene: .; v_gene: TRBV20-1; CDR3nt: TGCAGTGCTCAGTTGACGGACGGAGGCTACACCTTC; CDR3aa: CSAQLTDGGYTF
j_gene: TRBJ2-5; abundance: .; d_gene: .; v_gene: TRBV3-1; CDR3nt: TGTGCCAGCAGCCTGACTGAACAAGAGACCCAGTACTTC; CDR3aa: CASSLTEQETQYF
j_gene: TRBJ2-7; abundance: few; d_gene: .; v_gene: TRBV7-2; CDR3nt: TGTGCCAGCAGCCCACGAGTGACCTACGAGCAGTACTTC; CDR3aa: CASSPRVTYEQYF
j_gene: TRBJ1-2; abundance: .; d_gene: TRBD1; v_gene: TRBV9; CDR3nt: TGTGCCAGCAGCGTAGCCGGGACAGTCCCGTCTCATGGCTACACCTTC; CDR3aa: CASSVAGTVPSHGYTF
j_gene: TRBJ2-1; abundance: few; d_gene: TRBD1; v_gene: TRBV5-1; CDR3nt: TGCGCCAGCAGCCTGAACTCCGGGACAGGGGGTTCAAATGAGCAGTTCTTC; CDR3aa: CASSLNSGTGGSNEQFF
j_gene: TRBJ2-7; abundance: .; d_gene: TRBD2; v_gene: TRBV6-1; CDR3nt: TGTGCCAGCAGTCGGACTAGCGGGGGCAATTTATACGAGCAGTACTTC; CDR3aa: CASSRTSGGNLYEQYF
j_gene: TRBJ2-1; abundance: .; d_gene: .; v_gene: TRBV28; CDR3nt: TGTGCCAGCACCCCCCGGGGCATTAACTACAATGAGCAGTTCTTC; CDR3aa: CASTPRGINYNEQFF
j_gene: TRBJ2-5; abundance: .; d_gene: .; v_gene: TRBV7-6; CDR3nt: TGTGCCAGCAGCCCCGCCGGGGCGGCCCAAGAGACCCAGTACTTC; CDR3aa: CASSPAGAAQETQYF
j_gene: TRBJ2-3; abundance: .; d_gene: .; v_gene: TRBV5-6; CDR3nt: TGTGCCAGCAGCCGTTTTTCAGATACGCAGTATTTT; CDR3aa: CASSRFSDTQYF
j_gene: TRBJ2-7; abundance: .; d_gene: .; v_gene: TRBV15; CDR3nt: TGTGCCACCAGCAGAGTGGGGGCCTCCTACGAGCAGTACTTC; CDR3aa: CATSRVGASYEQYF
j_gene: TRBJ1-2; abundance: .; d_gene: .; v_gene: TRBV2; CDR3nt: TGTGCCAGCAGTGAAGGGGTTTACAATGGCTACACCTTC; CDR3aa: CASSEGVYNGYTF
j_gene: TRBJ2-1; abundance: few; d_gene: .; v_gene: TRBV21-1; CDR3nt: TGTGCCAGCAGCAAAGGGGGAAGGGGTAGGGAGTACAATGAGCAGTTCTTC; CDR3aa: CASSKGGRGREYNEQFF
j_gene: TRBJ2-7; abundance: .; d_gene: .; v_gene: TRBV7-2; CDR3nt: TGTGCCAGCAGCTTAACAAGCACCTTCAACCACGGAGAGTACTTC; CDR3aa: CASSLTSTFNHGEYF
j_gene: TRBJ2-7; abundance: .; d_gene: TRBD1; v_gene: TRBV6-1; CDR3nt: TGTGCCAGCAGGACACCGGGACAGGGGGATAGCGAGCAGTACTTC; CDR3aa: CASRTPGQGDSEQYF
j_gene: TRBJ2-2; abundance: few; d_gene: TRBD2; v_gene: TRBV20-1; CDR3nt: TGCAGTGCTCCGGGACTAGCGGGGGGCCTCACCGGGGAGCTGTTTTTT; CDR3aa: CSAPGLAGGLTGELFF
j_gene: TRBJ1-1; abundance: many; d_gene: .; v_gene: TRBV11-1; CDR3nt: TGTGCCAGCAGCTTAGTCCTGGACGGAGCATATAACACTGAAGCTTTCTTT; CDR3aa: CASSLVLDGAYNTEAFF
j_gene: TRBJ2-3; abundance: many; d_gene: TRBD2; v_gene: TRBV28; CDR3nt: TGTGCCAGCAGTTTCATGTTTGCGGGGGAAACTACAGATACGCAGTATTTT; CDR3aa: CASSFMFAGETTDTQYF
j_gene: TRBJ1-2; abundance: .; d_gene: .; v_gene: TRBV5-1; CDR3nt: TGCGCCAGCAGCTTGGATCCGGGAGCCGTCGGCTACACCTTC; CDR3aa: CASSLDPGAVGYTF
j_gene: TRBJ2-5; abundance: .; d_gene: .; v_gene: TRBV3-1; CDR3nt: TGTGCCAGCAGCCAAGGTCTGAGGCAAGAGACCCAGTACTTC; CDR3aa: CASSQGLRQETQYF
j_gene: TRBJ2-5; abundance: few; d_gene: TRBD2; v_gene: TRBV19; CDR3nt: TGTGCCAGTAGTATAGGACTAGCGGACTCGTACCAAGAGACCCAGTACTTC; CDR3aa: CASSIGLADSYQETQYF